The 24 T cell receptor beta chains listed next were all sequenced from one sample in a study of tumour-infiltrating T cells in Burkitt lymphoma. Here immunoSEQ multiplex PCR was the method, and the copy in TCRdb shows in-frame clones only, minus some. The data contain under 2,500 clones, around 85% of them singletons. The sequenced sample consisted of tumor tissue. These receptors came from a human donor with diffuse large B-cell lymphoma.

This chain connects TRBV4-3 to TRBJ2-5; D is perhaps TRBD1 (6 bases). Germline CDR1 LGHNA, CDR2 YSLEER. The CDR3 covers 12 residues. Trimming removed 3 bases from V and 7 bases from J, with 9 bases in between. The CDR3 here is CASSHLGGTQYF. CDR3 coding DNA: TGCGCCAGCAGCCACCTAGGGGGGACCCAGTACTTC.

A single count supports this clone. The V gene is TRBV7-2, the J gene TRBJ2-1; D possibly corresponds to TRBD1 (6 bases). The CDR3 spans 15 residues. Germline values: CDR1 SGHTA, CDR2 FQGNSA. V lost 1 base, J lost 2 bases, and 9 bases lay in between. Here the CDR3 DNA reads TGTGCCAGCAGCTTAGGTCAGGGGACCTACAATGAGCAGTTCTTC. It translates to CASSLGQGTYNEQFF.

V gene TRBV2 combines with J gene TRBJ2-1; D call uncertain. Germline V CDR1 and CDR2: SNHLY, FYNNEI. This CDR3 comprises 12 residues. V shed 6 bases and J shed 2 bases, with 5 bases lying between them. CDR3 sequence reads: CASSGTYNEQFF. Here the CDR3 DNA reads TGTGCCAGCAGCGGTACCTACAATGAGCAGTTCTTC.

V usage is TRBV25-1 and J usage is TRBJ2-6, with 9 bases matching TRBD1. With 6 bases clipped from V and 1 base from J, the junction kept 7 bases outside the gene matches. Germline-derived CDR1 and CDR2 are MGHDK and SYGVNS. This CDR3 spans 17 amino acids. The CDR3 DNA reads TGTGCCAGCAGAGAAGGACAGGGGACTTCTGGGGCCAACGTCCTGACTTTC. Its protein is CASREGQGTSGANVLTF. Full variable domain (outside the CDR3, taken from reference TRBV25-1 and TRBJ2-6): EADIYQTPRYLVIGTGKKITLECSQTMGHDKMYWYQQDPGMELHLIHYSYGVNSTEKGDLSSESTVSRIRTEHFPLTLESARPSHTSQYLCASREGQGTSGANVLTFGAGSRLTVL.

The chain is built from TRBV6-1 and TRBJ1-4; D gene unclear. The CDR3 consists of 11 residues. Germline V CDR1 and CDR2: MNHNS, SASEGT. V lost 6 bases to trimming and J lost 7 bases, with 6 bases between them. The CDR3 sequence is CASRVTEKLFF. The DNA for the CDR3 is TGTGCCAGCAGGGTTACTGAAAAACTGTTTTTT.

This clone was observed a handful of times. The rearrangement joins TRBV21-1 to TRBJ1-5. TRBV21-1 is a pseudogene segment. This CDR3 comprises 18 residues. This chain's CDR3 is CASSGLQGLIPSNQPQHF. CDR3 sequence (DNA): TGTGCCAGCTCTGGTTTACAGGGACTAATTCCTAGCAATCAGCCCCAGCATTTT.

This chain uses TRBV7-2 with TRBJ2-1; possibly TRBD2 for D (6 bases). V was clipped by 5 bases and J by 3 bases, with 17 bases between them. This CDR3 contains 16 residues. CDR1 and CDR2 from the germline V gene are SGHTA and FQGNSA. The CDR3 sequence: CASSPSSAGRYNEQFF. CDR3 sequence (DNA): TGTGCCAGCAGCCCGTCTAGCGCGGGGCGCTACAATGAGCAGTTCTTC.

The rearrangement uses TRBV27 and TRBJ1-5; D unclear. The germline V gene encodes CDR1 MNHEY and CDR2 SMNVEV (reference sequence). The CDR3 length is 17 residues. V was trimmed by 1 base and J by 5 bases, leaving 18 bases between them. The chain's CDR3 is CASSLFDPGYGYQPQHF. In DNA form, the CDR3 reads TGTGCCAGCAGTTTATTCGATCCGGGGTACGGTTATCAGCCCCAGCATTTT.

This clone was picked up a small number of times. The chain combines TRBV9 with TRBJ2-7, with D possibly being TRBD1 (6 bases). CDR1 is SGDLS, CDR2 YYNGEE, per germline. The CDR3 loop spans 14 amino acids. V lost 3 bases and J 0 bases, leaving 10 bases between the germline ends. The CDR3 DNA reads TGTGCCAGCAGCGCGGGACACTTCTCCTACGAGCAGTACTTC. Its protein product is CASSAGHFSYEQYF.

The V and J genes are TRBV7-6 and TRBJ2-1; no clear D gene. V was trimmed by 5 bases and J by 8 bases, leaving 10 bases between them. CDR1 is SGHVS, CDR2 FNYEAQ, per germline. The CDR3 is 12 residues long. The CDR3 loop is CASSLSDDEQFF. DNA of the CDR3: TGTGCCAGCAGCCTGTCGGACGATGAGCAGTTCTTC.

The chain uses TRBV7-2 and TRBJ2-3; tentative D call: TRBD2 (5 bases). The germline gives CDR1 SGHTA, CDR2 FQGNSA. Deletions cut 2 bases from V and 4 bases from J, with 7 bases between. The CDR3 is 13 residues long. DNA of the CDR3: TGTGCCAGCAGCTTATGGAGGTCAGATACGCAGTATTTT. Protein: CASSLWRSDTQYF.

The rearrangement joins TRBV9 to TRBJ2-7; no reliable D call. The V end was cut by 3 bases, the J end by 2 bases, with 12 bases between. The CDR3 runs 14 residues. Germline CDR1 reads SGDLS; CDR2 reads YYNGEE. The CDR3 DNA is TGTGCCAGCAGCGCAGGTGGGCTAGCCTACGAGCAGTACTTC. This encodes CASSAGGLAYEQYF.

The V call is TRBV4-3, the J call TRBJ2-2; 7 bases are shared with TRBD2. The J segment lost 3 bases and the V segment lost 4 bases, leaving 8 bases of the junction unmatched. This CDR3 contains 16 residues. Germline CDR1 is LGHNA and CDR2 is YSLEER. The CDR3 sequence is CASSRGRGMDTGELFF. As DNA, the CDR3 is TGCGCCAGCAGCCGCGGGAGAGGGATGGACACCGGGGAGCTGTTTTTT.

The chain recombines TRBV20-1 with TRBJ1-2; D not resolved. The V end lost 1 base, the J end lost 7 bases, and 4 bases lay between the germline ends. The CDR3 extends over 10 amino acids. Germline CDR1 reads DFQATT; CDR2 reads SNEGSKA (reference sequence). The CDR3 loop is CSARVGGYTF. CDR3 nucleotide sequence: TGCAGTGCTAGAGTGGGTGGCTACACCTTC.

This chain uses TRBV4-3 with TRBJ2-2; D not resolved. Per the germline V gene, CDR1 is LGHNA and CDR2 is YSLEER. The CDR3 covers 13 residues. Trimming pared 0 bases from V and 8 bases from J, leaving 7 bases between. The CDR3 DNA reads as TGCGCCAGCAGCCAAGATTTACCGGGGGAGCTGTTTTTT. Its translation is CASSQDLPGELFF.

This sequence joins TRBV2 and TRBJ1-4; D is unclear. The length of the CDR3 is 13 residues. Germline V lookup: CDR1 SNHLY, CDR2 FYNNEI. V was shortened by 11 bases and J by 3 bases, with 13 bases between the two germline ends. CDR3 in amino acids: CAGQNGPNEKLFF. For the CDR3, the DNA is TGTGCCGGCCAAAACGGACCTAATGAAAAACTGTTTTTT.

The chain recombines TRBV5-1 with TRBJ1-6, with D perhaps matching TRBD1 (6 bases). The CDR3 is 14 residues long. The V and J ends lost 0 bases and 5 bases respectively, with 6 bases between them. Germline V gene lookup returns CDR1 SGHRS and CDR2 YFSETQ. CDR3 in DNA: TGCGCCAGCAGCTTGGGACAGGATAATTCACCCCTCCACTTT. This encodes CASSLGQDNSPLHF.

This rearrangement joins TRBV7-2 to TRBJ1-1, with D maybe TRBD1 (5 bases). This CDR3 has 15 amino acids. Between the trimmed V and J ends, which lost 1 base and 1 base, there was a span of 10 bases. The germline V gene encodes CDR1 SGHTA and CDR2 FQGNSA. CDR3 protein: CASSLGGGGNTEAFF. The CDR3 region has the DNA TGTGCCAGCAGCTTAGGGGGGGGAGGGAACACTGAAGCTTTCTTT.

The CDR3, as DNA: TGTGCCAGCAGCCCCCAGGTGAGGGTTAGCACAGATACGCAGTATTTT. This codes for CASSPQVRVSTDTQYF. V is TRBV9 and J is TRBJ2-3; perhaps TRBD2 as D (5 bases). V was shortened by 4 bases and J by 0 bases, with 15 bases between the two germline ends. This CDR3 has 16 residues. From germline, CDR1 is SGDLS and CDR2 YYNGEE.

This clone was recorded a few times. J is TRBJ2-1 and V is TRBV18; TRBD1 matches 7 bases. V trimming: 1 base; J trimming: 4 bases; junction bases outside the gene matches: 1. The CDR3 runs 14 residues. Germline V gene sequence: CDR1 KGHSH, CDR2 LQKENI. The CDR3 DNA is TGTGCCAGCTCACCACGACAGGGATACAATGAGCAGTTCTTC. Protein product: CASSPRQGYNEQFF.

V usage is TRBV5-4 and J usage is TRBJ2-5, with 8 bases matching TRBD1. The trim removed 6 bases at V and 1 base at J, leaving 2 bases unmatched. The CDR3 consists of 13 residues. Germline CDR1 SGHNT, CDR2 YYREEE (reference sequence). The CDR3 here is CASKDRGQETQYF. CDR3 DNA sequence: TGTGCCAGCAAAGACAGGGGCCAAGAGACCCAGTACTTC.

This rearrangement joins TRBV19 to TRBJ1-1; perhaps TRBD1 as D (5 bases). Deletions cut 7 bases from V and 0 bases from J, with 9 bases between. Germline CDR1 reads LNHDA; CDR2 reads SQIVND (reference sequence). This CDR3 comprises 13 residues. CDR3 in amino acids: CASMGLLNTEAFF. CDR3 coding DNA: TGTGCCAGTATGGGACTGCTGAACACTGAAGCTTTCTTT.

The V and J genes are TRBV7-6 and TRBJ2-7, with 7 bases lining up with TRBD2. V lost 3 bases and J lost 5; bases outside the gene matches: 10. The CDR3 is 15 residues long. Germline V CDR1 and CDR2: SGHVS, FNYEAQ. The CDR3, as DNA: TGTGCCAGCAGCTTTGGGACTGGCCGGGGGGACGAGCAGTACTTC. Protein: CASSFGTGRGDEQYF.

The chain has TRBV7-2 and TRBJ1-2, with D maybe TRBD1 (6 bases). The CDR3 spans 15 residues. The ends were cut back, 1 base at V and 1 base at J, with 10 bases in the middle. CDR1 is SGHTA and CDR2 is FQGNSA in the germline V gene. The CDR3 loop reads CASSLEAGVNYGYTF. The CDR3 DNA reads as TGTGCCAGCAGCTTAGAGGCAGGGGTTAACTATGGCTACACCTTC.